This entry is about one T cell receptor beta chain. Using its own MiXCR run on the 5' RACE reads, TCRdb lists one record per CDR3 protein. The data hold about 94,000 distinct CDR3 sequences, with about 12% observed a single time. These data come from a study of early T cells in non-severe SARS-CoV-2 infection. The receptor was isolated from an adult who was a healthcare worker with PCR-confirmed SARS-CoV-2 infection or an uninfected control (not recorded which). The sequenced sample was whole blood.

This CDR3 reads CSVAQGVYEQYF. The CDR3 DNA follows: TGCAGCGTGGCCCAGGGGGTCTACGAGCAGTACTTC. This chain uses TRBV29-1 with TRBJ2-7; 7 nucleotides agree with TRBD1. Germline CDR1 reads SQVTM; CDR2 reads ANQGSEA. The trim removed 6 bases at V and 3 bases at J, leaving 5 bases unmatched. The CDR3 length is 12 residues.